The rows below give T cell receptor beta chains drawn from one sample of a study of blood T cell repertoires in COVID-19. Data came from immunoSEQ multiplex PCR; TCRdb stores just in-frame clones and leaves some out. Among approximately 150,000 clones listed, about 79% were seen once. Source material: peripheral blood. These receptor sequences come from a woman between 45 and 60 years old in a cohort sampled during active or convalescent COVID-19. Both conserved end residues are part of each CDR3. A D gene is named only where the DNA matches it firmly. Clone size is given for some rows only: seen once, a few or many times, or a class if the clone is expanded.

.	TRBD1	TRBV6-5	TRBJ1-5	CASRAGTGGYQPQHF	TGTGCCAGCAGGGCCGGGACAGGGGGGTATCAGCCCCAGCATTTT
.	.	TRBV12-3/TRBV12-4	TRBJ2-7	CASSLAGYEQYF	TGTGCCAGCAGTTTAGCCGGCTACGAGCAGTACTTC
.	.	TRBV27	TRBJ2-1	CASRKLGLNQNEQFF	TGTGCCAGCAGAAAACTGGGGCTAAATCAGAATGAGCAGTTCTTC
few	.	TRBV4-1	TRBJ1-6	CASSQDTLGETPLHF	TGCGCCAGCAGCCAAGACACACTCGGAGAGACACCCCTCCACTTT
.	TRBD1	TRBV30	TRBJ1-5	CAWKQGNSNQPQHF	TGTGCCTGGAAACAGGGGAATAGCAATCAGCCCCAGCATTTT
.	TRBD2	TRBV12-3/TRBV12-4	TRBJ2-1	CASRAGGLNEQFF	TGTGCCAGCAGAGCGGGGGGGCTGAATGAGCAGTTCTTC
.	.	TRBV10-2	TRBJ1-1	CASSERQGNTEAFF	TGCGCCAGCAGTGAGAGGCAGGGGAACACTGAAGCTTTCTTT
.	TRBD1	TRBV5-6	TRBJ2-7	CASSSWTGVSYEQYF	TGTGCCAGCAGCTCATGGACAGGGGTCTCCTACGAGCAGTACTTC
.	TRBD2	TRBV11-2	TRBJ2-1	CASSLDPAGVEQFF	TGTGCCAGCAGCTTAGACCCAGCGGGGGTTGAGCAGTTCTTC
.	.	TRBV24-1	TRBJ2-3	CATSALHGGTDTQYF	TGTGCCACCAGTGCCCTGCACGGGGGCACAGATACGCAGTATTTT
.	TRBD1	TRBV5-1	TRBJ1-4	CASSLGQGATNEKLFF	TGCGCCAGCAGCTTGGGACAGGGGGCAACTAATGAAAAACTGTTTTTT
once	TRBD2	TRBV2	TRBJ2-5	CASSNSGGSQETQYF	TGTGCCAGCAGTAATAGCGGGGGGAGCCAAGAGACCCAGTACTTC
.	TRBD1	TRBV10-3	TRBJ1-2	CAISDPGQTYGYTF	TGTGCCATCAGTGACCCGGGACAGACCTATGGCTACACCTTC
.	.	TRBV20-1	TRBJ2-1	CSASRRASYNEQFF	TGCAGTGCTAGTCGCAGGGCAAGTTACAATGAGCAGTTCTTC
once	.	TRBV11-2	TRBJ2-3	CASSLGAGIYTDTQYF	TGTGCCAGCAGCTTAGGGGCGGGGATCTACACAGATACGCAGTATTTT
.	TRBD1	TRBV2	TRBJ1-2	CASGGGQGNTF	TGTGCCAGCGGGGGGGGACAGGGAAATACCTTC
.	.	TRBV6-5	TRBJ2-1	CASSWGLPEQFF	TGTGCCAGCAGTTGGGGACTGCCGGAGCAGTTCTTC
.	.	TRBV3-1/TRBV3-2	TRBJ1-2	CASSQVSNYGYTF	TGTGCCAGCAGCCAAGTATCTAACTATGGCTACACCTTC
.	.	TRBV27	TRBJ2-7	CASSSLQGREQYF	TGTGCCAGCAGTTCACTCCAGGGCCGCGAGCAGTACTTC
.	.	TRBV11-2	TRBJ1-2	CASSLGRDGYTF	TGTGCCAGCAGCTTAGGCAGGGATGGCTACACCTTC
once	.	TRBV6-5	TRBJ1-2	CASRIQGSPADYTF	TGTGCCAGCAGGATACAGGGTTCGCCAGCTGACTACACCTTC
.	TRBD1	TRBV18	TRBJ1-5	CASSPGTGTIASQHF	TGTGCCAGCTCACCTGGGACAGGGACTATAGCGTCCCAGCATTTT
once	TRBD1	TRBV19	TRBJ1-6	CASSVSTGGNSPLHF	TGTGCCAGTAGTGTCTCGACAGGGGGAAATTCACCCCTCCACTTT
.	.	TRBV6-1	TRBJ2-1	CASSERTGTASNEQFF	TGTGCCAGCAGTGAAAGAACCGGGACTGCCTCCAATGAGCAGTTCTTC
.	.	TRBV5-6	TRBJ2-1	CASTFGTEQFF	TGTGCCAGCACGTTTGGGACAGAGCAGTTCTTC
few	.	TRBV7-8	TRBJ1-2	CASTDNYGYTF	TGTGCAAGTACAGATAACTATGGCTACACCTTC